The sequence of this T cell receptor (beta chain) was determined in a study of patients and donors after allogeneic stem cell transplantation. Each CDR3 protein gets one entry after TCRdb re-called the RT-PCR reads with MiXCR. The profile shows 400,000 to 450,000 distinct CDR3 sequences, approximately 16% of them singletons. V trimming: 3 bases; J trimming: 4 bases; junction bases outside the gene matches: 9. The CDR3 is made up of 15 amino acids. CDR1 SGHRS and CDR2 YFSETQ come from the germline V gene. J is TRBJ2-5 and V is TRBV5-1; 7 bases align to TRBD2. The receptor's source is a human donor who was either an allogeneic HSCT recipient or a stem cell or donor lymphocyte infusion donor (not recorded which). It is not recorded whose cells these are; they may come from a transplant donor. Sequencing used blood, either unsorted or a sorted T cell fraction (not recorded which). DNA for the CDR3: TGCGCCAGCAGCTCCTCGCGGGGGACGCGAGAGACCCAGTACTTC. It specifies CASSSSRGTRETQYF.